This TCR beta chain emerged from a study of cytomegalovirus exposure and HLA in healthy donors. The study ran its PCR with 60 Vbeta and 13 Jbeta primers. Using immunoSEQ multiplex PCR, the repertoire was profiled, and TCRdb retains in-frame clones only, with some absent. The sample lists some 20,000 clones; roughly 70% were seen once. There are 12 residues in the CDR3. Germline CDR1 is GTSNPN and CDR2 is SVGIG (reference sequence). V was shortened by 0 bases and J by 6 bases, with 5 bases between the two germline ends. This TCR came from a man in his late teens or twenties in good health and CMV-seronegative. The V gene is TRBV30, the J gene TRBJ1-4; D not resolved. The sequencing input was PBMCs. Here the CDR3 DNA reads TGTGCCTGGAGTGTACCGGATGAAAAACTGTTTTTT. Translating it yields CAWSVPDEKLFF.